These 19 T cell receptor beta chains were all obtained from the same sample, sequenced in a study of PD-1 blockade in classical Hodgkin lymphoma. Time point in this sample: cycle 4 day 1 (C4D1), after 6 weeks of nivolumab. Brentuximab vedotin exposure varied among the patients, all of whom had relapsed after autologous stem cell transplantation. Libraries were prepared by immunoSEQ multiplex PCR; TCRdb keeps only in-frame clonotypes and omits some of them. The sample yields 26,000 or so clones, over 60% seen once. The sequencing here drew on peripheral blood mononuclear cells (PBMCs), taken before the fourth cycle of nivolumab. The receptors shown here come from a human donor with classical Hodgkin lymphoma.

The chain recombines TRBV12-5 with TRBJ1-3; D is unresolved. This CDR3 is built from 14 residues. Germline-derived CDR1 and CDR2 are LGHNT and FRNRAP. V gave up 8 bases and J gave up 1 base, with 12 bases separating them. The CDR3 region is CASLASASGNTIYF. CDR3 bases: TGTGCTAGTCTGGCTTCGGCGTCTGGAAACACCATATATTTT.

The chain recombines TRBV30 with TRBJ2-7, with TRBD2 as a possible D gene (6 bases). V was clipped by 1 base and J by 4 bases, with 11 bases between them. Germline V lookup: CDR1 GTSNPN, CDR2 SVGIG (reference sequence). The CDR3 has 13 residues. Here the CDR3 reads CAWSGGDRYEQYF. As DNA, the CDR3 is TGTGCCTGGAGTGGGGGGGACCGGTACGAGCAGTACTTC.

The V and J genes are TRBV2 and TRBJ1-6; D remains ambiguous. The CDR3 length is 13 residues. CDR1 and CDR2 (germline): SNHLY, FYNNEI. Trimming cost V 6 bases and J 10 bases, with 13 bases left between them. The CDR3 DNA follows: TGTGCCAGCAGGACCGCCAGTGTCTCACCCCTCCACTTT. It yields the protein CASRTASVSPLHF.

V gene TRBV5-1 combines with J gene TRBJ1-1; TRBD1 agrees at 8 bases. This CDR3 comprises 16 residues. The germline CDR1 and CDR2 sequences are SGHRS and YFSETQ. J gave up 11 bases and V 3 bases, and 18 bases lay outside the gene matches. DNA of the CDR3: TGCGCCAGCAGCTCGTTGCCCACAGGGGGTTTAGGGATGGCTTTCTTT. Its translation is CASSSLPTGGLGMAFF.

This clone was seen only a few times. The chain has TRBV10-2 and TRBJ2-7, with 12 bases aligning to TRBD1. The CDR3 spans 14 residues. Per germline, CDR1 WSHSY and CDR2 SAAADI. J was trimmed by 6 bases and V by 7 bases; bases with no gene match: 7. CDR3 sequence: CASTRDRGPSEQYF. CDR3 coding DNA: TGCGCCAGCACCCGGGACAGGGGGCCTTCCGAGCAGTACTTC.

V is TRBV7-9 and J is TRBJ2-3; a weak D match, TRBD1 (5 bases). V lost 5 bases and J 4 bases, leaving 10 bases between the germline ends. Germline V lookup: CDR1 SEHNR, CDR2 FQNEAQ (reference sequence). CDR3 length: 13 residues. DNA for the CDR3: TGTGCCAGCAGCCTCGACAGACCAGATACGCAGTATTTT. Protein product: CASSLDRPDTQYF.

This chain uses TRBV6-4 with TRBJ2-7; D perhaps matches TRBD2 (6 bases). Germline CDR1 reads MRHNA; CDR2 reads SNTAGT. V lost 4 bases and J lost 2, with 12 bases in between. The length of the CDR3 is 14 residues. The CDR3, as DNA: TGTGCCAGCAGTGGTCCTAGCGAAGCCTACGAGCAGTACTTC. Amino acid sequence: CASSGPSEAYEQYF.

This chain joins TRBV28 and TRBJ1-6; D uncertain. The V gene lost 5 bases and the J gene lost 7 bases, with 9 bases spanning the gap. The CDR3 extends over 13 amino acids. Germline values: CDR1 MDHEN, CDR2 SYDVKM. The CDR3 DNA reads as TGTGCCAGCAGTCTAAACAAAAATTCACCCCTCCACTTT. The encoded protein is CASSLNKNSPLHF. Drawing the rest from reference TRBV28 and TRBJ1-6, the complete variable domain is DVKVTQSSRYLVKRTGEKVFLECVQDMDHENMFWYRQDPGLGLRLIYFSYDVKMKEKGDIPEGYSVSREKKERFSLILESASTNQTSMYLCASSLNKNSPLHFGNGTRLTVT.

This clone was recorded a few times. The chain uses TRBV6-6 and TRBJ1-3; D gene ambiguous. Germline V gene sequence: CDR1 MNHNY, CDR2 SVGAGI (reference sequence). V was trimmed by 2 bases and J by 4 bases, leaving 15 bases between them. The CDR3 totals 16 residues. CDR3 sequence reads: CASSYGQATGGNTIYF. The CDR3, as DNA: TGTGCCAGCAGTTACGGGCAGGCCACTGGAGGAAACACCATATATTTT.

The V call is TRBV27, the J call TRBJ1-6; no firm D call. Germline CDR1 MNHEY, CDR2 SMNVEV (reference sequence). The V gene lost 4 bases and the J gene lost 9 bases, with 7 bases spanning the gap. The CDR3 totals 12 residues. Here the CDR3 DNA reads TGTGCCAGCAGTTCCCTTAGTTCACCCCTCCACTTT. The encoded protein is CASSSLSSPLHF.

As for this clone: This same CDR3 is encoded by further DNA sequences in the sample. The chain uses TRBV7-2 and TRBJ2-5, with D tentatively TRBD1 (6 bases). The CDR3 is 15 residues long. The germline CDR1 and CDR2 sequences are SGHTA and FQGNSA. V dropped 1 base and J dropped 2 bases, with 11 bases sitting between them. This CDR3 is CASSLGGRGQETQYF. The CDR3 nucleotides read TGTGCCAGCAGCTTAGGGGGAAGGGGGCAAGAGACCCAGTACTTC.

The rearrangement links TRBV6-6 to TRBJ1-1; TRBD1 aligns across 7 bases. CDR3 length: 14 amino acids. Germline CDR1 MNHNY, CDR2 SVGAGI (reference sequence). V shed 7 bases and J 6 bases; nucleotides not matched to a gene: 11. CDR3 in amino acids: CASNLPDRVPEAFF. CDR3 DNA sequence: TGTGCCAGCAATCTACCTGACAGGGTCCCTGAAGCTTTCTTT.

This clone was seen a handful of times. CDR3 loop: CASSFVDRGTPLHNEQFF. CDR3 in DNA: TGTGCCAGTAGTTTCGTCGACAGGGGCACACCCCTCCACAATGAGCAGTTCTTC. The V call is TRBV19, the J call TRBJ2-1, with 8 positions matching TRBD1. V lost 5 bases, J lost 5 bases, and 17 bases stayed unmatched. Germline V gene data show CDR1 as LNHDA and CDR2 as SQIVND (reference sequence). The CDR3 totals 18 residues.

The gene calls are TRBV2 and TRBJ2-7; the match to TRBD2 covers 7 bases. CDR3 size: 15 residues. CDR1 is SNHLY, CDR2 FYNNEI, per germline. V was clipped by 3 bases and J by 1 base; unmatched bases: 6. CDR3 residues: CASSDFAGVSYEQYF. The CDR3 nucleotides are TGTGCCAGCAGTGACTTCGCGGGAGTTTCCTACGAGCAGTACTTC.

The CDR3 sequence: CASSLFRNTEAFF. CDR3 DNA sequence: TGTGCCAGCAGTTTGTTTAGGAACACTGAAGCTTTCTTT. V is TRBV27 and J is TRBJ1-1; D uncertain. Between the trimmed V and J ends, which lost 3 bases and 1 base, there was a span of 6 bases. Germline V gives CDR1 MNHEY, CDR2 SMNVEV (reference sequence). This CDR3 comprises 13 residues.

The CDR3 here is CAISSDTSTDTQYF. The CDR3 DNA is TGTGCCATCAGTTCGGACACCAGCACAGATACGCAGTATTTT. V gene TRBV10-3 combines with J gene TRBJ2-3; maybe TRBD1 (5 bases). V was shortened by 5 bases and J by 0 bases, with 9 bases between the two germline ends. The CDR3 is 14 amino acids. CDR1 and CDR2 (germline): ENHRY, SYGVKD.

The rearrangement uses TRBV29-1 and TRBJ1-1, with TRBD1 matching over 7 bases. Germline V gene lookup returns CDR1 SQVTM and CDR2 ANQGSEA. With V trimmed by 7 bases and J by 1 base, 6 bases remained unmatched. The CDR3 has 13 residues. The DNA for the CDR3 is TGCAGCGCGAGCCGGGACAGGAACACTGAAGCTTTCTTT. Translation gives CSASRDRNTEAFF.

Sample share makes this clone medium-sized. J is TRBJ2-4 and V is TRBV15, with D hard to call. The CDR3 consists of 13 residues. V gave up 6 bases and J gave up 0 bases, with 6 bases separating them. Germline loops: CDR1 LNHNV, CDR2 YYDKDF (reference sequence). The CDR3 coding sequence is TGTGCCACCAGGGAGATAGCCAAAAACATTCAGTACTTC. It specifies CATREIAKNIQYF.

This chain links TRBV7-2 with TRBJ2-3; TRBD2 matches at 10 bases. This CDR3 has 17 residues. After removal of 5 bases from V and 6 bases from J, the junction contained 14 bases not matched to a gene. The germline V gene encodes CDR1 SGHTA and CDR2 FQGNSA. The CDR3 sequence: CASSASGGEYIPDTQYF. The DNA for the CDR3 is TGTGCCAGCAGCGCAAGCGGGGGGGAATATATACCCGATACGCAGTATTTT.